A single sample gave rise to the 28 T cell receptor beta chains below, sequenced in a study of blood T cell repertoires in COVID-19. The data were produced by immunoSEQ multiplex PCR, yet TCRdb's version contains in-frame clones alone and is incomplete. The repertoire includes about 100,000 clones, about 90% of them detected once, and around 1.3% sits in the top ten. Sample: peripheral blood. Receptor source: a woman in her twenties or thirties with acute or convalescent COVID-19.

The chain has TRBV4-2 and TRBJ1-1; TRBD1 might be the D (5 bases). V shed 7 bases and J shed 3 bases, with 15 bases lying between them. The germline V gene encodes CDR1 LGHNA and CDR2 YNFKEQ. The CDR3 sequence is 14 residues long. The CDR3 DNA reads TGTGCCAGCAAACAGGCTGGCAGGTACACTGAAGCTTTCTTT. The encoded protein is CASKQAGRYTEAFF.

The CDR3 is CASSLIGGAKETQYF. DNA of the CDR3: TGTGCCAGCAGTCTAATCGGGGGGGCTAAAGAGACCCAGTACTTC. This sequence joins TRBV28 and TRBJ2-5, with 8 positions matching TRBD2. The CDR3 spans 15 residues. After removal of 5 bases from V and 3 bases from J, the junction contained 8 bases not matched to a gene. The germline V gene has CDR1 MDHEN and CDR2 SYDVKM.

The chain is built from TRBV27 and TRBJ2-7; TRBD2 aligns across 7 bases. The J segment lost 3 bases and the V segment lost 6 bases, leaving 11 bases of the junction unmatched. CDR3 length: 15 amino acids. Germline CDR1 is MNHEY and CDR2 is SMNVEV (reference sequence). CDR3 coding DNA: TGTGCCAGCAGATTAGGTGCCACGGGGGGCTACGAGCAGTACTTC. It specifies CASRLGATGGYEQYF.

The chain links TRBV4-1 to TRBJ2-5; 7 bases are shared with TRBD1. Germline V CDR1 and CDR2: MGHRA, YSYEKL. V was clipped by 4 bases and J by 3 bases; unmatched bases: 8. The CDR3 spans 15 residues. CDR3 sequence reads: CASSPGPGTEETQYF. For the CDR3, the DNA is TGCGCCAGCAGCCCTGGACCCGGGACAGAAGAGACCCAGTACTTC.

The chain links TRBV11-2 to TRBJ2-1; 7 bases line up with TRBD2. CDR3 size: 15 residues. Germline assignment: CDR1 SGHAT and CDR2 FQNNGV. J gave up 10 bases and V 1 base, and 10 bases lay outside the gene matches. The CDR3 region has the DNA TGTGCCAGCAGCTTAGTCCGCGGGAGTCGCGGAGAGCAGTTCTTC. This gives the protein CASSLVRGSRGEQFF.

The chain couples TRBV28 to TRBJ2-7; D is unresolved. Germline V gene lookup returns CDR1 MDHEN and CDR2 SYDVKM. This CDR3 has 15 residues. The V end lost 1 base, the J end lost 2 bases, and 12 bases lay between the germline ends. CDR3: CASSLLAGRTYEQYF. The CDR3, as DNA: TGTGCCAGCAGTTTATTGGCAGGTCGAACCTACGAGCAGTACTTC.

This clone appeared a single time. The genes are TRBV5-5 and TRBJ2-3; no clear D. Looked up from germline, CDR1 is SGHKS and CDR2 is YYEKEE (reference sequence). The CDR3 is 14 residues long. Deletions cut 6 bases from V and 1 base from J, with 12 bases between. The CDR3 reads CASKALGGTDTQYF. The CDR3 DNA follows: TGTGCCAGCAAGGCGTTGGGCGGCACAGATACGCAGTATTTT.

The rearrangement links TRBV4-3 to TRBJ2-5; D remains unclear. From germline, CDR1 is LGHNA and CDR2 YSLEER. CDR3 length: 13 amino acids. The germline V and J ends were trimmed by 4 bases and 5 bases, with 11 bases remaining between them. Here the CDR3 reads CASSPTTQETQYF. In DNA, the CDR3 is TGCGCCAGCAGCCCCACCACGCAGGAGACCCAGTACTTC.

The chain is built from TRBV14 and TRBJ1-1, with a tentative D call TRBD1 (6 bases). Germline loops: CDR1 SGHDN, CDR2 FVKESK. This CDR3 has 15 amino acids. V lost 3 bases and J 0 bases, leaving 11 bases between the germline ends. CDR3 in DNA: TGTGCCAGCAGCCATCCAGGGGCCCTGAACACTGAAGCTTTCTTT. Its protein product is CASSHPGALNTEAFF.

The chain recombines TRBV27 with TRBJ1-6; tentatively, D is TRBD1 (5 bases). V gave up 6 bases and J gave up 0 bases, with 15 bases separating them. The CDR3 sequence is 17 residues long. CDR1 and CDR2 (germline): MNHEY, SMNVEV (reference sequence). CDR3 sequence (DNA): TGTGCCAGCAGATTGGACACGGTCAGCTCCTATAATTCACCCCTCCACTTT. It encodes CASRLDTVSSYNSPLHF.

The chain uses TRBV18 and TRBJ2-2; D is perhaps TRBD2 (6 bases). This CDR3 spans 16 amino acids. CDR1 and CDR2 (germline): KGHSH, LQKENI. Between the trimmed V and J ends, which lost 2 bases and 5 bases, there was a span of 15 bases. CDR3 in DNA: TGTGCCAGCTCACCAGAATCTAGCGTCTATACCGGGGAGCTGTTTTTT. As protein: CASSPESSVYTGELFF. Filled out from reference TRBV18 and TRBJ2-2, the complete variable domain reads NAGVMQNPRHLVRRRGQEARLRCSPMKGHSHVYWYRQLPEEGLKFMVYLQKENIIDESGMPKERFSAEFPKEGPSILRIQQVVRGDSAAYFCASSPESSVYTGELFFGEGSRLTVL.

The chain employs TRBV2 and TRBJ2-1; D gene ambiguous. Per the germline V gene, CDR1 is SNHLY and CDR2 is FYNNEI. Trimming removed 5 bases from V and 4 bases from J, with 12 bases in between. The CDR3 consists of 14 residues. CDR3 sequence (DNA): TGTGCCAGCAGTATAGAAGCGCAATACAATGAGCAGTTCTTC. This gives the protein CASSIEAQYNEQFF.

The chain links TRBV10-1 to TRBJ1-1, with D possibly TRBD1 on 5 matching bases. Trimming left V 5 bases short and J 6 bases short, with 13 bases between. This CDR3 has 13 residues. In germline, CDR1 is WNHNN, CDR2 SYGVQD (reference sequence). As DNA, the CDR3 is TGCGCCAGCAGTACGGGTCCGGGGGCTGAAGCTTTCTTT. Translating gives CASSTGPGAEAFF.

DNA for the CDR3: TGCGCCAGCAGCTTACAGGGAGCTGTTGGCTACACCTTC. It encodes CASSLQGAVGYTF. This chain connects TRBV5-1 to TRBJ1-2, with D tentatively TRBD1 (6 bases). This CDR3 is 13 amino acids long. V was clipped by 2 bases and J by 7 bases, with 12 bases between them. CDR1 is SGHRS and CDR2 is YFSETQ in the germline V gene.

The chain has TRBV19 and TRBJ1-5; perhaps TRBD1 as D (6 bases). Trimming removed 4 bases from V and 1 base from J, with 11 bases in between. The CDR3 totals 15 residues. Germline V gene sequence: CDR1 LNHDA, CDR2 SQIVND (reference sequence). CDR3 loop: CASSKGRGSNQPQHF. In DNA, the CDR3 is TGTGCCAGTAGTAAGGGCAGGGGAAGCAATCAGCCCCAGCATTTT.

The chain is built from TRBV9 and TRBJ2-5; 15 bases are a match to TRBD2. Germline V lookup: CDR1 SGDLS, CDR2 YYNGEE. J was trimmed by 5 bases and V by 4 bases; bases with no gene match: 9. This CDR3 has 17 residues. The CDR3 sequence: CASSSGTSGGRGETQYF. The CDR3 DNA reads as TGTGCCAGCAGCAGTGGGACTAGCGGGGGGCGAGGGGAGACCCAGTACTTC.

The chain couples TRBV28 to TRBJ1-1; D is unclear. From germline, CDR1 is MDHEN and CDR2 SYDVKM. Trimming stripped 7 bases from V and 5 bases from J, with 8 bases between. The CDR3 consists of 11 residues. CDR3 DNA sequence: TGTGCCAGCAAGGAGGAAACTGAAGCTTTCTTT. Translation: CASKEETEAFF.

J is TRBJ2-7 and V is TRBV5-4; TRBD1 matches at 7 bases. Trimming cost V 4 bases and J 2 bases; bases outside gene matches: 9. CDR3 length equals 15 residues. From germline, CDR1 is SGHNT and CDR2 YYREEE (reference sequence). Written as DNA, the CDR3 is TGTGCCAGCAGCAATGGACAGGAGGATCCCTACGAGCAGTACTTC. Protein sequence: CASSNGQEDPYEQYF.

The DNA of the CDR3 is TGTGCCAGCAGCTTAAACCGCCAGGGGGGAAGAAGAAACACCATATATTTT. The encoded protein is CASSLNRQGGRRNTIYF. V and J are TRBV7-9 and TRBJ1-3; 7 nucleotides match TRBD1. Germline V lookup: CDR1 SEHNR, CDR2 FQNEAQ (reference sequence). V lost 2 bases to trimming and J lost 5 bases; unmatched junction nucleotides: 12. The CDR3 spans 17 residues.

V gene TRBV9 combines with J gene TRBJ2-3; TRBD2 matches at 7 bases. V shed 2 bases, J shed 5 bases, and the junction held 5 bases outside the gene matches. The CDR3 has 14 residues. Germline V lookup: CDR1 SGDLS, CDR2 YYNGEE. CDR3 amino acids: CASSVGTTQDTQYF. The CDR3 DNA reads TGTGCCAGCAGCGTCGGGACTACCCAAGATACGCAGTATTTT.

The chain combines TRBV5-1 with TRBJ1-1; TRBD1 is a possible D gene (6 bases). V dropped 8 bases and J dropped 0 bases, with 14 bases sitting between them. The germline V gene encodes CDR1 SGHRS and CDR2 YFSETQ. The CDR3 is 14 amino acids. This CDR3 is CASKTGQLNTEAFF. For the CDR3, the DNA is TGCGCCAGTAAAACCGGACAGTTGAACACTGAAGCTTTCTTT.

This chain joins TRBV5-1 and TRBJ2-6, with D perhaps TRBD1 (5 bases). Trimming removed 0 bases from V and 4 bases from J, with 8 bases in between. CDR3 length equals 15 residues. Germline V gene sequence: CDR1 SGHRS, CDR2 YFSETQ. This CDR3 is CASSLGGSGANVLTF. The CDR3 nucleotides are TGCGCCAGCAGCTTGGGGGGCTCCGGGGCCAACGTCCTGACTTTC. The variable domain in full, with the rest retrieved from reference TRBV5-1 and TRBJ2-6, is KAGVTQTPRYLIKTRGQQVTLSCSPISGHRSVSWYQQTPGQGLQFLFEYFSETQRNKGNFPGRFSGRQFSNSRSEMNVSTLELGDSALYLCASSLGGSGANVLTFGAGSRLTVL.

This chain joins TRBV11-2 and TRBJ2-2, with D maybe TRBD1 (6 bases). CDR3 size: 16 residues. The V end was cut by 4 bases, the J end by 0 bases, with 12 bases between. Germline assignment: CDR1 SGHAT and CDR2 FQNNGV. Here the CDR3 reads CASSSRTVANTGELFF. DNA for the CDR3: TGTGCCAGCAGCTCGAGGACAGTCGCGAACACCGGGGAGCTGTTTTTT. Based on the CDR3 plus reference TRBV11-2 and TRBJ2-2, the full variable domain is EAGVAQSPRYKIIEKRQSVAFWCNPISGHATLYWYQQILGQGPKLLIQFQNNGVVDDSQLPKDRFSAERLKGVDSTLKIQPAKLEDSAVYLCASSSRTVANTGELFFGEGSRLTVL.

This chain connects TRBV4-3 to TRBJ1-2; possible D gene TRBD1, 5 bases. This CDR3 comprises 15 residues. Trimming cost V 2 bases and J 4 bases, with 14 bases left between them. Germline CDR1 is LGHNA and CDR2 is YSLEER. The CDR3 spells CASSQRGRGGYGYTF. The CDR3 bases are TGCGCCAGCAGCCAAAGAGGTAGGGGAGGCTATGGCTACACCTTC.

J is TRBJ1-2 and V is TRBV6-6; the D gene is possibly TRBD1 (6 bases). This CDR3 is built from 13 residues. CDR1 is MNHNY, CDR2 SVGAGI, per germline (reference sequence). V was cut by 8 bases and J by 3 bases, with 13 bases left in between. This CDR3 reads CASAGGQHYGYTF. The CDR3 nucleotides are TGTGCCAGCGCCGGGGGGCAACACTATGGCTACACCTTC.

The V and J genes are TRBV13 and TRBJ1-6, with 7 positions matching TRBD1. The trim removed 5 bases at V and 15 bases at J, leaving 16 bases unmatched. Germline V gene lookup returns CDR1 PRHDT and CDR2 FYEKMQ (reference sequence). The CDR3 is made up of 15 amino acids. This chain's CDR3 is CASSPPYSGGYNLHF. The CDR3 DNA is TGTGCCAGCAGCCCTCCTTACTCAGGGGGGTATAACCTCCACTTT.

The V and J genes are TRBV5-4 and TRBJ1-1; 8 bases are shared with TRBD1. The germline V gene has CDR1 SGHNT and CDR2 YYREEE (reference sequence). The CDR3 is 15 amino acids. V trimming: 4 bases; J trimming: 2 bases; junction bases outside the gene matches: 7. The CDR3 DNA reads as TGTGCCAGCAGCCAAGACAGGGGACCCAACACTGAAGCTTTCTTT. Protein product: CASSQDRGPNTEAFF.

The chain joins TRBV19 to TRBJ1-5; a possible D gene is TRBD1 (5 bases). With 3 bases removed from V and 1 base from J, the gap between germline ends came to 13 bases. The CDR3 sequence is 16 residues long. Germline V lookup: CDR1 LNHDA, CDR2 SQIVND (reference sequence). CDR3 sequence (DNA): TGTGCCAGTAGTATCCGAGGCGGGGGAAGCAATCAGCCCCAGCATTTT. Amino acid sequence: CASSIRGGGSNQPQHF. The variable domain in full, completed from reference TRBV19 and TRBJ1-5, reads DGGITQSPKYLFRKEGQNVTLSCEQNLNHDAMYWYRQDPGQGLRLIYYSQIVNDFQKGDIAEGYSVSREKKESFPLTVTSAQKNPTAFYLCASSIRGGGSNQPQHFGDGTRLSIL.